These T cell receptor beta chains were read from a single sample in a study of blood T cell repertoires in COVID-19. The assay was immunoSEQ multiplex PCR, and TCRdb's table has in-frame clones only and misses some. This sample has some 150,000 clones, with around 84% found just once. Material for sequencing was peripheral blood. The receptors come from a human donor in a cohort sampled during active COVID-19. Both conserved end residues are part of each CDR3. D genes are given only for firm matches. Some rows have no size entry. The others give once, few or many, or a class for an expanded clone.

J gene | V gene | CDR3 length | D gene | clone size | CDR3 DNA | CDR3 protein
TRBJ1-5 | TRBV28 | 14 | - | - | TGTGCCAGCAGTTTAGTAAGGGGGTATCAGCCCCAGCATTTT | CASSLVRGYQPQHF
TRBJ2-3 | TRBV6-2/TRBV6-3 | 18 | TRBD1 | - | TGTGCCAGCAGTTACTCGGGCCTGACAGGGGGAGGGACAGATACGCAGTATTTT | CASSYSGLTGGGTDTQYF
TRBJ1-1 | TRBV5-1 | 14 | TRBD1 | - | TGCGCCAGCAGCCCGACAGGGGGCAACACTGAAGCTTTCTTT | CASSPTGGNTEAFF
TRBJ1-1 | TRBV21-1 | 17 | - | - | TGTGCCAGCAGCAAAGGCCAGCCCGGGACAGTGAACACTGAAGCTTTCTTT | CASSKGQPGTVNTEAFF
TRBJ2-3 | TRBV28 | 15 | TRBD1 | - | TGTGCCAGCAGGGAAAGGACAGGGGGTGCAGATACGCAGTATTTT | CASRERTGGADTQYF
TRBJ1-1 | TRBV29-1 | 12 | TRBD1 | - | TGCAGCGTTGGGGGACAGGGCACTGAAGCTTTCTTT | CSVGGQGTEAFF
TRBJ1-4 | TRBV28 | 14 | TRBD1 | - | TGTGCCAGCAGTCCGGGACAGTCTAATGAAAAACTGTTTTTT | CASSPGQSNEKLFF
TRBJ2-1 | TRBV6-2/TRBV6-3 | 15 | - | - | TGTGCCAGCAGCCCCGCCAGGTATCTCTACAATGAGCAGTTCTTC | CASSPARYLYNEQFF
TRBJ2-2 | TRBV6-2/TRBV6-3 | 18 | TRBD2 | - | TGTGCCAGCAGTTCCGGGACTAGCGGGGCCCCTTACACCGGGGAGCTGTTTTTT | CASSSGTSGAPYTGELFF
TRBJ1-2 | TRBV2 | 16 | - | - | TGTGCCAGCGGACCGAGACAGGAGGCAAGAGACTATGGCTACACCTTC | CASGPRQEARDYGYTF
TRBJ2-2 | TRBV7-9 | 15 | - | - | TGTGCCAGCAGCTTAGTCTTAGTGAACACCGGGGAGCTGTTTTTT | CASSLVLVNTGELFF
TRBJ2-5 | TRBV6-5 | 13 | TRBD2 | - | TGTGCCAGCAGGAGTACGACCCGGGAGGCCCAGTACTTC | CASRSTTREAQYF
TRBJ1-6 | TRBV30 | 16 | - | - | TGTGCCTGCCAGAACAGGGCGTGGAGTAGGAATTCACCCCTCCACTTT | CACQNRAWSRNSPLHF
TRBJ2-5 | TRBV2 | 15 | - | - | TGTGCCAGCAGTGGGGTTGGGGCAGTTGGAGAGACCCAGTACTTC | CASSGVGAVGETQYF
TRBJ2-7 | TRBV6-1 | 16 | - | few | TGTGCCAGCAGTGAGTTTGCATCTAGCACTATGTACGAGCAGTACTTC | CASSEFASSTMYEQYF
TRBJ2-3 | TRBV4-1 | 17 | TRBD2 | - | TGCGCCAGCAGCCACGGACTAGCGGGAGGGCCTGGAGATACGCAGTATTTT | CASSHGLAGGPGDTQYF
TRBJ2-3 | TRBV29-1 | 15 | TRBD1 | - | TGCAGCGTTGACCAGGGACAGGGGGCCACAGATACGCAGTATTTT | CSVDQGQGATDTQYF
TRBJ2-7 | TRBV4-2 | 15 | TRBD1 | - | TGTGCCAGCAGCCCGGGACAGGGGAACTCCTACGAGCAGTACTTC | CASSPGQGNSYEQYF
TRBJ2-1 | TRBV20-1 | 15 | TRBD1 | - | TGCAGTGCTAGTGATTTGAGGGGGCAGGTCAATGAGCAGTTCTTC | CSASDLRGQVNEQFF